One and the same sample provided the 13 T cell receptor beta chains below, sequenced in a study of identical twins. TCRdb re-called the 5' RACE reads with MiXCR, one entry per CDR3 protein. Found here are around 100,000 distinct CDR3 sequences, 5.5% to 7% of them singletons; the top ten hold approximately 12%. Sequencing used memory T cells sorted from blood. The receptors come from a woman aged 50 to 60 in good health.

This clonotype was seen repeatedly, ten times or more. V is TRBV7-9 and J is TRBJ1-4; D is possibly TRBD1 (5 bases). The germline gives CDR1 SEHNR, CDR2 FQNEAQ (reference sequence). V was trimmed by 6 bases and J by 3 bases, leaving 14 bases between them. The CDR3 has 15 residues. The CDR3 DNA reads TGTGCCAGCAGACAGACAGCGATGGCTAATGAAAAACTGTTTTTT. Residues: CASRQTAMANEKLFF.

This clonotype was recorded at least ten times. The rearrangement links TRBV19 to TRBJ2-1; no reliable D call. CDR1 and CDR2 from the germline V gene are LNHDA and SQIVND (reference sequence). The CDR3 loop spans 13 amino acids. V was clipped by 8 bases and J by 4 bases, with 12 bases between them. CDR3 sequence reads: CASGEGFYNEQFF. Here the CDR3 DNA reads TGTGCCAGTGGGGAAGGTTTTTACAATGAGCAGTTCTTC.

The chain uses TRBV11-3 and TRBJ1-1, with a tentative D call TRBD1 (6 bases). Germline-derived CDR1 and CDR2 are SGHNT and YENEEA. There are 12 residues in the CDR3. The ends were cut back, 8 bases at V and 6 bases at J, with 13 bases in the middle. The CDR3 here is CASRRDTSEAFF. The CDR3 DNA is TGTGCCAGCCGTCGGGACACCTCTGAAGCTTTCTTT.

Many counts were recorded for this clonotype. The CDR3 nucleotides are TGTGCCAGCAGCCAAGATCGCCCCGGGGGTACGCAGTATTTT. This encodes CASSQDRPGGTQYF. The V call is TRBV3-1, the J call TRBJ2-3, with D perhaps TRBD2 (6 bases). V lost 0 bases, J lost 8 bases, and 12 bases lay in between. Germline V gene data show CDR1 as LGHDT and CDR2 as YNNKEL (reference sequence). The CDR3 runs 14 residues.

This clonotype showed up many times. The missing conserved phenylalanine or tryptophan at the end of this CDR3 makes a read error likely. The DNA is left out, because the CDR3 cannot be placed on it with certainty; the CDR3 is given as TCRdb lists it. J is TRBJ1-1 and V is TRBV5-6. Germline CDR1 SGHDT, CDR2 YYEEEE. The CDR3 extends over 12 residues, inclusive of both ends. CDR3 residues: CASSLDSRKFVI.

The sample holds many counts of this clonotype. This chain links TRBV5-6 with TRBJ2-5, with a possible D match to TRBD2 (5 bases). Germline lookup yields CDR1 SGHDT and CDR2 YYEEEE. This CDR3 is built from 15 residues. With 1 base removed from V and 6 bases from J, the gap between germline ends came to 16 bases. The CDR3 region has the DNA TGTGCCAGCAGCTTGACGGTTGAGGGCGCGAAGACCCAGTACTTC. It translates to CASSLTVEGAKTQYF.

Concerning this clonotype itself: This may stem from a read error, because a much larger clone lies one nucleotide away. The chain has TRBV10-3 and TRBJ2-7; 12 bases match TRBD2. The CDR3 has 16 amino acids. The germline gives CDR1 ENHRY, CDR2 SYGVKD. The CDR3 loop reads CAIAGGGLAGIYGQYF. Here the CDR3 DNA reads TGTGCCATCGCTGGCGGAGGACTAGCGGGAATCTACGGGCAGTACTTC.

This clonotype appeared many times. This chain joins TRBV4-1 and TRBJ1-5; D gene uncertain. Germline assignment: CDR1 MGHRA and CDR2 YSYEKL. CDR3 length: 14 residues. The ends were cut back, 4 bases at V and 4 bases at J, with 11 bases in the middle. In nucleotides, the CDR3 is TGCGCCAGCAGCCGGGCCACAGAAAATCAGCCCCAGCATTTT. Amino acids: CASSRATENQPQHF.

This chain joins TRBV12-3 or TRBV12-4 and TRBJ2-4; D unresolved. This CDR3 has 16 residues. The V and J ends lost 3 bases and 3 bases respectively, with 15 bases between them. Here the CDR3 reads CASSLHEAAGKNIQYF. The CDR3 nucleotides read TGTGCCAGCAGTTTGCACGAGGCCGCAGGCAAAAACATTCAGTACTTC.

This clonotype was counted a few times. CDR3: CAISEPGQTYEQYF. The CDR3 DNA follows: TGTGCCATCAGTGAGCCGGGACAAACCTACGAGCAGTACTTC. This chain connects TRBV10-3 to TRBJ2-7; D is possibly TRBD1 (6 bases). The germline V and J ends were trimmed by 2 bases and 2 bases, with 10 bases remaining between them. CDR1 ENHRY and CDR2 SYGVKD come from the germline V gene. This CDR3 has 14 amino acids.

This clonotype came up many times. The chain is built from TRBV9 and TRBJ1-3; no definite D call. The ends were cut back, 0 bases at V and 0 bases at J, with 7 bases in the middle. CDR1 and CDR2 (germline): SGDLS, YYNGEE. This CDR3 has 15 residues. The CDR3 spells CASSVDTSSGNTIYF. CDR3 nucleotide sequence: TGTGCCAGCAGCGTAGACACGTCCTCTGGAAACACCATATATTTT.

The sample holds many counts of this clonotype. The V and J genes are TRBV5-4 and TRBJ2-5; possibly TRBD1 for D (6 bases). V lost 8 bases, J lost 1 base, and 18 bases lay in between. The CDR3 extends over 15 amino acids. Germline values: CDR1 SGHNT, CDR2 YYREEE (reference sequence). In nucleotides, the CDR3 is TGTGCCAGTTCTCCTAAACAGGGACGCCAAGAGACCCAGTACTTC. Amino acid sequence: CASSPKQGRQETQYF.

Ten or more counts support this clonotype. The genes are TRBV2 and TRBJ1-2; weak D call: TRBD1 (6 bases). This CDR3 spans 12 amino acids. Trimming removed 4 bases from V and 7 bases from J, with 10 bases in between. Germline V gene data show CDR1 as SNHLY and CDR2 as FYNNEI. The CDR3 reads CASSGGGSGYTF. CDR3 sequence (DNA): TGTGCCAGCAGTGGAGGGGGATCTGGCTACACCTTC.